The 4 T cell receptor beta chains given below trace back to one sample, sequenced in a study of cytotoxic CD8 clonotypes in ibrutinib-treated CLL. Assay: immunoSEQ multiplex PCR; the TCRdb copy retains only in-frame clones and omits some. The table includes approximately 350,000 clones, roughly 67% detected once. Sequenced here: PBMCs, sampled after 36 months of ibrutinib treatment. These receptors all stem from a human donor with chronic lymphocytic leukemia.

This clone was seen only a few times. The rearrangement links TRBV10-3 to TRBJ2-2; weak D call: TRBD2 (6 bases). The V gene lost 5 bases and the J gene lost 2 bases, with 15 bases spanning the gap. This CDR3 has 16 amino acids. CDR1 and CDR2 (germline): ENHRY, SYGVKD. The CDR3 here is CAISPTRGGNTGELFF. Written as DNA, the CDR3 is TGTGCCATCAGTCCCACGAGGGGAGGTAACACCGGGGAGCTGTTTTTT.

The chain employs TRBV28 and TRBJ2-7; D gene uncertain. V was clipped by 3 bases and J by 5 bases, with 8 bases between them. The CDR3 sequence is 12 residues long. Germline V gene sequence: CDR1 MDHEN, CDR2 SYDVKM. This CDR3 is CASSLSFNEQYF. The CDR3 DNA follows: TGTGCCAGCAGTTTGAGTTTCAACGAGCAGTACTTC.

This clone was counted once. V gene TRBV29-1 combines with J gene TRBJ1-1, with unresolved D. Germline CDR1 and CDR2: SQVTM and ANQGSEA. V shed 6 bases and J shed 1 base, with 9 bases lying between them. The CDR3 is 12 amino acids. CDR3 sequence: CSVTPENTEAFF. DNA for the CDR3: TGCAGCGTCACCCCCGAGAACACTGAAGCTTTCTTT.

The CDR3 bases are TGTGCCAGCTGCTCCAGGGGCAATGAGCAGTTCTTC. Residues: CASCSRGNEQFF. This chain uses TRBV6-1 with TRBJ2-1; possibly TRBD1 for D (6 bases). Germline CDR1 reads MNHNS; CDR2 reads SASEGT. The CDR3 runs 12 residues. Trimming took 8 bases from V and 6 from J, leaving 11 bases between them.